This section outlines one T cell receptor beta chain sequence together with its context. As yet, its antigen is unknown. Produced via immunoSEQ multiplex PCR; TCRdb's table is partial and in-frame only. Among 26,000 or so clones listed, more than 70% were seen once. These data are taken from a study of neoadjuvant nivolumab and ipilimumab in lung cancer. General study points: Resected-tumor TCR richness correlated positively with pretherapy blood richness. TCR richness and clonality were higher in tumors than adjacent uninvolved lung. Only a single major-pathologic-response sample was available for clonality analysis. From pretherapy to surgery, tumor richness and clonality rose with dual therapy.

The receptor was derived from an adult with non-small cell lung cancer. The source material was peripheral blood, sampled before neoadjuvant nivolumab, alone or with ipilimumab.

DNA of the CDR3: TGTGCCAGCTCACCCCGACAGGGAGACTCTGGGGCCAACGTCCTGACTTTC. It translates to CASSPRQGDSGANVLTF. The rearrangement uses TRBV18 and TRBJ2-6, with 7 bases that match TRBD1. Germline lookup yields CDR1 KGHSH and CDR2 LQKENI. This CDR3 has 17 amino acids. With 3 bases clipped from V and 0 bases from J, the junction kept 5 bases outside the gene matches.